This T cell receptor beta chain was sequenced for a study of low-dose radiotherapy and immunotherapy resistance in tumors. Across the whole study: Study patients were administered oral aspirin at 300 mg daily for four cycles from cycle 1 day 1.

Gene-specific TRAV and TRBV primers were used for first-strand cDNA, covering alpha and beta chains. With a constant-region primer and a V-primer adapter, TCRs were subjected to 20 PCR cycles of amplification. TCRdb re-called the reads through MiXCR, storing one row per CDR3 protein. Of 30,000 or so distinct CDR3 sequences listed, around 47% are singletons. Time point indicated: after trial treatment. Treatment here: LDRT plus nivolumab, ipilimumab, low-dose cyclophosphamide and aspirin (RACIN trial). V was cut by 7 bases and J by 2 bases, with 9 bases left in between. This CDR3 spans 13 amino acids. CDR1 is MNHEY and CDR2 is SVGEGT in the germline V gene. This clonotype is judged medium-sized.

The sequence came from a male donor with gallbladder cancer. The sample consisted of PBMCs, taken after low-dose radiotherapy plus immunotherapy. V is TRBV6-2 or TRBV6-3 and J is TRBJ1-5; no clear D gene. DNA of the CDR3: TGTGCCAGCATCCAGCGGGGCAATCAGCCCCAGCATTTT. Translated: CASIQRGNQPQHF.